The rows below give T cell receptor beta chains drawn from one sample of a study of T cells in Graves' hyperthyroidism and ophthalmopathy. TCRdb itself ran the multiplex PCR reads through MiXCR, one entry per CDR3 protein. The data hold hundreds of thousands of distinct CDR3 sequences, with under 20% observed a single time. The specimen sequenced was blood. These receptors came from a woman in her twenties or thirties with Graves' hyperthyroidism. CDR3s include the opening cysteine and the closing phenylalanine or tryptophan. The D gene is left open where the match is weak. Some rows have no size entry. The others give once, few or many, or a class for an expanded clone.

cdr3_aa | cdr3_nt | j_call | clone_size | d_call | v_call
CASSLDRASYNEQFF | TGTGCCAGCAGCTTAGACAGGGCTTCCTACAATGAGCAGTTCTTC | TRBJ2-1 | many | NA | TRBV7-2
CASSSGGTSGITYYEQYF | TGTGCCAGCAGCTCAGGCGGGACTAGCGGGATAACCTACTACGAGCAGTACTTC | TRBJ2-7 | NA | TRBD2 | TRBV11-2
CSARGASGSIDTQYF | TGCAGTGCTAGGGGGGCGAGCGGGAGCATAGATACGCAGTATTTT | TRBJ2-3 | few | TRBD2 | TRBV20-1
CASSFAHRGYGYTF | TGTGCCAGCAGCTTTGCCCACAGGGGCTATGGCTACACCTTC | TRBJ1-2 | NA | TRBD1 | TRBV7-2
CSVVAGGEEKLFF | TGCAGCGTTGTCGCAGGGGGAGAGGAAAAACTGTTTTTT | TRBJ1-4 | many | TRBD1 | TRBV29-1
CASSRTTGSNEQFF | TGTGCCAGCAGCCGTACGACAGGGAGCAATGAGCAGTTCTTC | TRBJ2-1 | many | TRBD1 | TRBV11-2
CAIRDTAKTQYF | TGTGCCATCAGAGACACCGCTAAGACGCAGTATTTT | TRBJ2-3 | few | NA | TRBV10-3
CASSSRLQTQYF | TGTGCCAGCAGTTCCAGGTTACAGACCCAGTACTTC | TRBJ2-5 | few | NA | TRBV28
CASSLLLYGYTF | TGTGCCAGCAGCTTGCTTCTGTATGGCTACACCTTC | TRBJ1-2 | NA | NA | TRBV5-6
CASSVQGVSSNYGYTF | TGTGCCAGCAGCGTACAGGGTGTCTCATCTAACTATGGCTACACCTTC | TRBJ1-2 | NA | NA | TRBV6-2/TRBV6-3
CASSFQELGPSNQPQHF | TGTGCCAGCAGTTTTCAGGAATTGGGACCCTCAAATCAGCCCCAGCATTTT | TRBJ1-5 | many | NA | TRBV28
CASSDAGNPDTQYF | TGTGCCAGCAGTGATGCAGGGAACCCAGATACGCAGTATTTT | TRBJ2-3 | many | NA | TRBV2
CASRGRGGSSYNEQFF | TGTGCCAGCAGGGGTCGGGGGGGGAGCTCCTACAATGAGCAGTTCTTC | TRBJ2-1 | few | TRBD2 | TRBV28
CASSRPGQQNIQYF | TGTGCCAGCAGCCGACCGGGACAGCAAAACATTCAGTACTTC | TRBJ2-4 | many | TRBD1 | TRBV3-1
CASRSTSGNSYEQYF | TGCGCCAGCAGATCGACTAGCGGGAACTCCTACGAGCAGTACTTC | TRBJ2-7 | many | TRBD2 | TRBV5-1
CASSAGPPQETQYF | TGTGCCAGCAGCGCGGGACCCCCCCAAGAGACCCAGTACTTC | TRBJ2-5 | many | NA | TRBV7-3
CASSLDQRGPYTF | TGTGCCAGCAGCCTTGACCAAAGGGGGCCCTACACCTTC | TRBJ1-2 | NA | TRBD1 | TRBV5-8
CASSEARSGLQYF | TGTGCCAGCAGTGAAGCGCGGAGCGGACTACAGTACTTC | TRBJ2-5 | NA | NA | TRBV6-1
CASSLPLLAGERTDTQYF | TGTGCCAGCAGCCTCCCCCTACTAGCGGGAGAGAGAACAGATACGCAGTATTTT | TRBJ2-3 | once | TRBD2 | TRBV12-3/TRBV12-4
CATSSGTLSEQYF | TGTGCCACCAGCAGTGGGACACTTAGCGAGCAGTACTTC | TRBJ2-7 | NA | NA | TRBV15
CASSQESLTPGELFF | TGCGCCAGCAGCCAAGAGTCACTAACCCCCGGGGAGCTGTTTTTT | TRBJ2-2 | few | NA | TRBV4-3
CSAGPSLGRDTQYF | TGCAGTGCTGGACCTTCGTTGGGTAGAGATACGCAGTATTTT | TRBJ2-3 | few | NA | TRBV20-1
CAWAESGNTIYF | TGTGCCTGGGCCGAATCTGGAAACACCATATATTTT | TRBJ1-3 | many | NA | TRBV30
CASSDLLAGPPGELFF | TGTGCCAGCAGCGACTTACTAGCGGGACCCCCCGGGGAGCTGTTTTTT | TRBJ2-2 | NA | TRBD2 | TRBV9
CASSQGGREANHEQYF | TGTGCCAGCAGCCAAGGGGGGCGGGAGGCTAACCACGAGCAGTACTTC | TRBJ2-7 | NA | TRBD2 | TRBV4-2
CASSVEGMTEAFF | TGTGCCAGCAGCGTAGAAGGAATGACTGAAGCTTTCTTT | TRBJ1-1 | NA | NA | TRBV9
CSVEVGMETQYF | TGCAGCGTTGAAGTCGGGATGGAGACCCAGTACTTC | TRBJ2-5 | many | NA | TRBV29-1
CASSVEGVGTYEQYF | TGTGCCAGCAGCGTAGAAGGGGTAGGGACTTACGAGCAGTACTTC | TRBJ2-7 | NA | NA | TRBV9
CASSHPENTEAFF | TGCGCCAGCAGCCACCCAGAGAACACTGAAGCTTTCTTT | TRBJ1-1 | many | NA | TRBV5-1
CSARLSGVQYEQYF | TGCAGTGCTAGGTTGAGCGGGGTTCAGTACGAGCAGTACTTC | TRBJ2-7 | many | TRBD2 | TRBV20-1
CASSTMELAGASYEQYF | TGTGCCAGTAGTACGATGGAACTAGCGGGAGCGAGTTACGAGCAGTACTTC | TRBJ2-7 | NA | TRBD2 | TRBV19
CASQVNRGNTGELFF | TGTGCCAGCCAGGTTAACAGAGGGAACACCGGGGAGCTGTTTTTT | TRBJ2-2 | few | NA | TRBV2
CASSPSGRAGDTQYF | TGTGCCAGCAGCCCTAGCGGGAGGGCTGGGGATACGCAGTATTTT | TRBJ2-3 | many | TRBD2 | TRBV11-2
CASSVRQTGYGYTF | TGTGCCAGCAGTGTAAGACAGACGGGCTATGGCTACACCTTC | TRBJ1-2 | many | NA | TRBV2
CASSPRNSNQPQHF | TGTGCCAGCAGCCCCCGGAATAGCAATCAGCCCCAGCATTTT | TRBJ1-5 | many | NA | TRBV2